The 11 T cell receptor beta chains below come from one sample, sequenced in a study of T cells in Graves' hyperthyroidism and ophthalmopathy. There were TCR beta CDR3 regions amplified from RNA transcripts. The HTBI primer set served for first-round RT-PCR of the TCR CDR3. A single record per CDR3 protein comes from TCRdb applying MiXCR to the multiplex PCR reads. The data show hundreds of thousands of distinct CDR3 sequences, with around 20% seen just once and around a third held by the top ten. The sequencing input was blood. The receptors stem from a man aged 25-40 years with Graves' ophthalmopathy.

This clonotype was picked up many times. The CDR3 region is CASSPPGRGTEAFF. The CDR3 nucleotides read TGTGCCAGCAGTCCTCCAGGGCGGGGGACTGAAGCTTTCTTT. The rearrangement links TRBV28 to TRBJ1-1, with D perhaps TRBD1 (5 bases). Germline CDR1 MDHEN, CDR2 SYDVKM. The V and J ends lost 5 bases and 5 bases respectively, with 15 bases between them. This CDR3 has 14 amino acids. The complete variable domain, with remaining parts taken from reference TRBV28 and TRBJ1-1, reads DVKVTQSSRYLVKRTGEKVFLECVQDMDHENMFWYRQDPGLGLRLIYFSYDVKMKEKGDIPEGYSVSREKKERFSLILESASTNQTSMYLCASSPPGRGTEAFFGQGTRLTVV.

V is TRBV5-6 and J is TRBJ2-5; TRBD1 aligns across 7 bases. The J segment lost 2 bases and the V segment lost 4 bases, leaving 5 bases of the junction unmatched. The germline V gene has CDR1 SGHDT and CDR2 YYEEEE. This CDR3 is 14 amino acids long. CDR3 coding DNA: TGTGCCAGCAGCCCAGACAGGGAACAAGAGACCCAGTACTTC. This sequence encodes CASSPDREQETQYF.

The rearrangement uses TRBV9 and TRBJ2-1; 12 positions agree with TRBD2. The CDR3 loop spans 19 amino acids. Germline assignment: CDR1 SGDLS and CDR2 YYNGEE. V shed 0 bases, J shed 9 bases, and the junction held 16 bases outside the gene matches. This chain's CDR3 is CASSVAHGWASGRAAEQFF. CDR3 coding DNA: TGTGCCAGCAGCGTAGCGCATGGTTGGGCTAGCGGGAGGGCGGCTGAGCAGTTCTTC. Full variable domain (rest looked up from reference TRBV9 and TRBJ2-1): DSGVTQTPKHLITATGQRVTLRCSPRSGDLSVYWYQQSLDQGLQFLIQYYNGEERAKGNILERFSAQQFPDLHSELNLSSLELGDSALYFCASSVAHGWASGRAAEQFFGPGTRLTVL.

At least ten counts were recorded for this clonotype. V and J are TRBV28 and TRBJ1-1, with TRBD1 identical over 11 bases. The CDR3 is made up of 17 amino acids. Germline assignment: CDR1 MDHEN and CDR2 SYDVKM. Losses at the gene ends were 7 bases for V and 0 bases for J; bases not matched to a gene: 10. CDR3 in DNA: TGTGCCAGCATTCACCCGGGACAGGGGGGCGTGAACACTGAAGCTTTCTTT. Its translation: CASIHPGQGGVNTEAFF.

This clonotype was detected only once. J is TRBJ1-1 and V is TRBV19; D gene ambiguous. V lost 4 bases and J lost 1, with 10 bases in between. Germline assignment: CDR1 LNHDA and CDR2 SQIVND (reference sequence). The CDR3 is 14 residues long. The CDR3 is CASSKAHKNTEAFF. In DNA form, the CDR3 reads TGTGCCAGTAGTAAAGCACACAAGAACACTGAAGCTTTCTTT.

The chain is built from TRBV4-2 and TRBJ2-2, with 11 bases matching TRBD1. Trimming took 4 bases from V and 4 from J; bases not matched to a gene: 5. The CDR3 is made up of 16 amino acids. Germline CDR1 reads LGHNA; CDR2 reads YNFKEQ. CDR3: CASSPRTGGATGELFF. In DNA form, the CDR3 reads TGTGCCAGCAGCCCGCGGACAGGGGGCGCCACCGGGGAGCTGTTTTTT.

CDR3: CASLSPGFAASYEQYF. In DNA form, the CDR3 reads TGTGCCAGCCTCTCTCCTGGATTTGCCGCCTCCTACGAGCAGTACTTC. This rearrangement joins TRBV28 to TRBJ2-7; no reliable D call. The V end was cut by 8 bases, the J end by 0 bases, with 20 bases between. This CDR3 comprises 16 residues. Germline loops: CDR1 MDHEN, CDR2 SYDVKM.

In this sample, this clonotype turned up many times. The CDR3 DNA reads as TGTGCCAGCAGCTTAGAACCAGCCCATAACTATGGCTACACCTTC. Translated, it gives CASSLEPAHNYGYTF. This chain joins TRBV7-2 and TRBJ1-2; D is unclear. The V gene's germline CDR1 is SGHTA and CDR2 FQGNSA. V lost 1 base, J lost 1 base, and 10 bases lay in between. The CDR3 is 15 residues long.

This clonotype was found a few times. The V call is TRBV6-1, the J call TRBJ2-7, with 11 positions matching TRBD2. V shed 6 bases and J 7 bases; nucleotides not matched to a gene: 11. The CDR3 length is 15 residues. Germline V lookup: CDR1 MNHNS, CDR2 SASEGT. The CDR3 DNA reads TGTGCCAGCAGGCCCACTAGCGGGGGAATGGGGGAGCAGTACTTC. Translation: CASRPTSGGMGEQYF.

Ten or more counts support this clonotype. The chain has TRBV3-1 and TRBJ1-1; D gene unclear. CDR1 is LGHDT and CDR2 is YNNKEL in the germline V gene (reference sequence). This CDR3 spans 15 amino acids. Trimming left V 1 base short and J 0 bases short, with 9 bases between. This CDR3 reads CASSQVRPLNTEAFF. The CDR3 nucleotides read TGTGCCAGCAGCCAAGTCAGACCCTTGAACACTGAAGCTTTCTTT.

At least ten counts were recorded for this clonotype. The chain combines TRBV12-3 or TRBV12-4 with TRBJ2-1; D is ambiguous. V was shortened by 3 bases and J by 7 bases, with 10 bases between the two germline ends. The CDR3 consists of 13 residues. In nucleotides, the CDR3 is TGTGCCAGCAGTTTTCCGCCTCTTAATGAGCAGTTCTTC. The encoded protein is CASSFPPLNEQFF.